This TCR beta chain was documented in a study of regulatory T cells in long-lasting Graves disease. V shed 6 bases, J shed 0 bases, and the junction held 9 bases outside the gene matches. The CDR3 is made up of 17 amino acids. CDR1 is SGHAT, CDR2 FQDESV, per germline (reference sequence). The time point: newly diagnosed GD, antithyroid drugs for less than 3 months. Generation of the TCR library employed RNA extracted from PBMCs. From an endocrinology department in Xi'an, China, came the patients. This clonotype was counted ten times or more. Researchers made TCR beta libraries by using iRepertoire HTBI primers and running Arm-PCR on CDR3 regions. TCRdb re-derived calls from the multiplex PCR reads in MiXCR, one entry per CDR3 protein. The sample holds around 470,000 distinct CDR3 sequences, less than 15% seen once. These same records also appear under a second study, on T cells in Graves' hyperthyroidism and ophthalmopathy. As that study records: Researchers found most expanded thyroid clonotypes above 0.001 in blood as well.

The chain uses TRBV11-1 and TRBJ2-1; 9 bases fit TRBD2. Specimen: peripheral blood mononuclear cells (PBMCs), collected at new diagnosis, from a patient treated with antithyroid drugs. The clonotype comes from a woman in her 50s with Graves disease. The CDR3 sequence: CASREGGSGSSYNEQFF. The CDR3 DNA sequence: TGTGCCAGCAGAGAGGGGGGTAGCGGGAGCTCCTACAATGAGCAGTTCTTC.